This TCR beta chain was profiled in a study of blood T cell repertoires in COVID-19. In the study's own analysis: Reference gene primer amplification in the assay estimated nucleated cell counts. Produced via immunoSEQ multiplex PCR; TCRdb's table is partial and in-frame only. V, J and clone size reflect that table, while D and trimming were determined from the DNA. Among roughly 380,000 clones listed, 81% were seen once. CDR3 length: 16 amino acids. CDR1 and CDR2 from the germline V gene are LNHDA and SQIVND (reference sequence). V was trimmed by 9 bases and J by 8 bases, leaving 28 bases between them.

This receptor was identified in a human donor with acute or convalescent COVID-19. The donor label of this sample is uncertain. The chain has TRBV19 and TRBJ1-2, with D perhaps matching TRBD1 (5 bases). The sequenced sample consisted of peripheral blood. The CDR3 protein is CASSIRIVGGDTGYTF. The DNA for the CDR3 is TGTGCCAGCAGCATCCGGATAGTTGGGGGGGATACGGGCTACACCTTC.